The next 27 T cell receptor beta chains were all read from a single sample in a study of blood T cell repertoires in COVID-19. Here immunoSEQ multiplex PCR was the method, and the copy in TCRdb shows in-frame clones only, minus some. Found here are about 150,000 clones, 70% to 85% of them singletons; the top ten hold around 32%. Sequenced material: peripheral blood. Every receptor here comes from a woman aged 60-75 years with acute or convalescent COVID-19.

The J gene is TRBJ1-5, the V gene TRBV28; 7 nucleotides align to TRBD1. Per germline, CDR1 MDHEN and CDR2 SYDVKM. Trimming cost V 6 bases and J 4 bases; bases outside gene matches: 6. The CDR3 length is 14 residues. The CDR3, as DNA: TGTGCCAGCAGCCAGGGGGGTTTAAATCAGCCCCAGCATTTT. This encodes CASSQGGLNQPQHF.

This clone was picked up a small number of times. The V and J genes are TRBV7-9 and TRBJ1-1; possibly TRBD1 for D (6 bases). The germline V and J ends were trimmed by 1 base and 3 bases, with 12 bases remaining between them. The CDR3 totals 15 residues. Germline V gene lookup returns CDR1 SEHNR and CDR2 FQNEAQ (reference sequence). CDR3 in amino acids: CASSLEGGRDTEAFF. The CDR3, as DNA: TGTGCCAGCAGCTTAGAAGGGGGGAGGGACACTGAAGCTTTCTTT.

The rearrangement uses TRBV18 and TRBJ1-1; D unresolved. This CDR3 has 14 amino acids. The ends were cut back, 3 bases at V and 0 bases at J, with 8 bases in the middle. Per the germline V gene, CDR1 is KGHSH and CDR2 is LQKENI. The CDR3, as DNA: TGTGCCAGCTCACCGGGCAGCATGAACACTGAAGCTTTCTTT. The encoded protein is CASSPGSMNTEAFF.

The chain has TRBV2 and TRBJ1-5; D call uncertain. V shed 0 bases and J shed 2 bases, with 5 bases lying between them. The CDR3 totals 14 residues. CDR1 is SNHLY and CDR2 is FYNNEI in the germline V gene. This chain's CDR3 is CASSEALGNQPQHF. The DNA for the CDR3 is TGTGCCAGCAGTGAAGCGCTAGGCAATCAGCCCCAGCATTTT. Using reference TRBV2 and TRBJ1-5 for the parts outside the CDR3, the full variable domain is EPEVTQTPSHQVTQMGQEVILRCVPISNHLYFYWYRQILGQKVEFLVSFYNNEISEKSEIFDDQFSVERPDGSNFTLKIRSTKLEDSAMYFCASSEALGNQPQHFGDGTRLSIL.

This chain joins TRBV6-5 and TRBJ1-2; D perhaps matches TRBD1 (5 bases). Germline lookup yields CDR1 MNHEY and CDR2 SVGAGI. V dropped 4 bases and J dropped 7 bases, with 13 bases sitting between them. CDR3 size: 13 residues. Here the CDR3 reads CASSSQGEFGYTF. The CDR3 DNA follows: TGTGCCAGCAGTTCCCAGGGTGAATTTGGCTACACCTTC.

The J gene is TRBJ1-5, the V gene TRBV6-5; 9 nucleotides agree with TRBD1. V was clipped by 6 bases and J by 5 bases; unmatched bases: 8. The CDR3 loop spans 15 amino acids. Germline V CDR1 and CDR2: MNHEY, SVGAGI. The CDR3 DNA sequence: TGTGCCAGCAGCACCAATTGGGACAGGGATCAGCCCCAGCATTTT. Protein sequence: CASSTNWDRDQPQHF.

The chain is built from TRBV5-8 and TRBJ2-3, with TRBD2 matching over 7 bases. The trim removed 4 bases at V and 7 bases at J, leaving 18 bases unmatched. The CDR3 totals 17 residues. CDR1 is SGHTS and CDR2 is YDEGEE in the germline V gene. The CDR3 DNA reads TGTGCCAGCAGCCGCATAACTAGCGACCCTGGCACTTATACGCAGTATTTT. This sequence encodes CASSRITSDPGTYTQYF. The full variable domain, completed using reference TRBV5-8 and TRBJ2-3, is EAGVTQSPTHLIKTRGQQATLRCSPISGHTSVYWYQQALGLGLQFLLWYDEGEERNRGNFPPRFSGRQFPNYSSELNVNALELEDSALYLCASSRITSDPGTYTQYFGPGTRLTVL.

Here the CDR3 DNA reads TGTGCCAGCCGCGACAGGGGCCCGAGGGCCCCAACCTATGGCTACACCTTC. Its translation is CASRDRGPRAPTYGYTF. The chain carries TRBV19 and TRBJ1-2; 8 bases agree with TRBD1. V lost 9 bases and J lost 4; bases outside the gene matches: 19. This CDR3 is built from 17 residues. Germline-derived CDR1 and CDR2 are LNHDA and SQIVND (reference sequence).

This rearrangement joins TRBV7-8 to TRBJ2-5; 9 bases line up with TRBD2. The CDR3 runs 16 residues. The J segment lost 2 bases and the V segment lost 3 bases, leaving 7 bases of the junction unmatched. Germline CDR1 reads SGHVS; CDR2 reads FQNEAQ. The CDR3 reads CASSLRQRGAQETQYF. In DNA, the CDR3 is TGTGCCAGCAGCTTGCGCCAGCGGGGGGCGCAAGAGACCCAGTACTTC.

The chain is built from TRBV3-1 (or the pseudogene TRBV3-2) and TRBJ2-5; 10 bases are a match to TRBD2. The germline V gene encodes CDR1 LGHDT and CDR2 YNNKEL (reference sequence). V lost 4 bases, J lost 4 bases, and 3 bases stayed unmatched. The CDR3 sequence is 14 residues long. CDR3 nucleotides: TGTGCCAGCAGCCCTCAGCGGGGGGGAGAGACCCAGTACTTC. Encoded protein: CASSPQRGGETQYF.

The chain links TRBV5-1 to TRBJ2-6; 9 nucleotides agree with TRBD1. CDR3 size: 16 residues. Germline-derived CDR1 and CDR2 are SGHRS and YFSETQ. Trimming at V came to 7 bases and at J to 0 bases, leaving 5 bases not matched to a gene. CDR3 residues: CASRGTGFSGANVLTF. The CDR3 DNA reads TGCGCCAGCCGAGGGACAGGGTTCTCTGGGGCCAACGTCCTGACTTTC.

This chain joins TRBV24-1 and TRBJ2-1; 10 bases agree with TRBD1. V shed 3 bases and J 2 bases; nucleotides not matched to a gene: 3. This CDR3 is built from 16 residues. Germline lookup yields CDR1 KGHDR and CDR2 SFDVKD. The DNA for the CDR3 is TGTGCCACCAGTGATACCGGGACAGGGGCCTACAATGAGCAGTTCTTC. Amino acid sequence: CATSDTGTGAYNEQFF.

V gene TRBV9 combines with J gene TRBJ2-7, with 10 positions matching TRBD2. There are 16 residues in the CDR3. Trimming at V came to 4 bases and at J to 2 bases, leaving 9 bases not matched to a gene. Germline V gives CDR1 SGDLS, CDR2 YYNGEE. The CDR3 sequence is CASSPPGLAGAYEQYF. DNA of the CDR3: TGTGCCAGCAGCCCCCCCGGGCTAGCGGGGGCCTACGAGCAGTACTTC.

This chain connects TRBV7-2 to TRBJ2-2, with 7 bases identical to TRBD1. Per the germline V gene, CDR1 is SGHTA and CDR2 is FQGNSA. V lost 4 bases and J lost 3; bases outside the gene matches: 2. The CDR3 is 14 residues long. The CDR3 nucleotides read TGTGCCAGCAGCTGGGGGACAGACACCGGGGAGCTGTTTTTT. Its translation is CASSWGTDTGELFF.

This clone was detected once. The rearrangement joins TRBV7-3 to TRBJ1-1; possible D gene TRBD1, 5 bases. This CDR3 is built from 14 residues. Trimming shortened V by 4 bases and J by 5 bases, and 14 bases separated the two germline ends. Germline CDR1 is SGHTA and CDR2 is FQGTGA. The CDR3 protein is CASSSQGAITEAFF. The CDR3 DNA follows: TGTGCCAGCAGCTCCCAAGGGGCGATAACTGAAGCTTTCTTT.

J is TRBJ2-5 and V is TRBV18; D gene ambiguous. Germline V gives CDR1 KGHSH, CDR2 LQKENI. This CDR3 is 14 amino acids long. V was pared by 3 bases and J by 1 base, with 9 bases between. CDR3 in amino acids: CASSPIGGQETQYF. The CDR3 DNA reads as TGTGCCAGCTCACCTATCGGCGGCCAAGAGACCCAGTACTTC.

The chain uses TRBV27 and TRBJ2-3, with D perhaps matching TRBD1 (5 bases). The CDR3 totals 13 residues. Looked up from germline, CDR1 is MNHEY and CDR2 is SMNVEV (reference sequence). The germline V and J ends were trimmed by 3 bases and 5 bases, with 9 bases remaining between them. In nucleotides, the CDR3 is TGTGCCAGCAGTTTGGGGCTATTAGATACGCAGTATTTT. The encoded protein is CASSLGLLDTQYF.

The V call is TRBV11-3, the J call TRBJ1-6; perhaps TRBD1 as D (6 bases). This CDR3 spans 14 amino acids. Looked up from germline, CDR1 is SGHNT and CDR2 is YENEEA. Trimming cost V 1 base and J 8 bases, with 9 bases left between them. The CDR3 DNA reads as TGTGCCAGCAGCTTAGGTTCAGGGGATTCACCCCTCCACTTT. This sequence encodes CASSLGSGDSPLHF.

The genes are TRBV7-9 and TRBJ1-1; 7 bases are shared with TRBD1. Losses at the gene ends were 1 base for V and 11 bases for J; bases not matched to a gene: 4. Germline values: CDR1 SEHNR, CDR2 FQNEAQ (reference sequence). There are 12 residues in the CDR3. CDR3 sequence: CASSLEGAPAFF. The CDR3 region has the DNA TGTGCCAGCAGCTTAGAGGGGGCGCCGGCTTTCTTT.

This clone was seen a few times. This chain uses TRBV5-1 with TRBJ2-7; D call uncertain. Germline lookup yields CDR1 SGHRS and CDR2 YFSETQ. Trimming shortened V by 4 bases and J by 0 bases, and 5 bases separated the two germline ends. The CDR3 has 12 amino acids. CDR3 DNA: TGCGCCAGCAGCCTGAGCTCCTACGAGCAGTACTTC. Amino acids: CASSLSSYEQYF.

Note on this clone: The sample contains more than one DNA sequence encoding this CDR3. The chain is built from TRBV28 and TRBJ1-2; D gene unclear. CDR3 size: 13 residues. Germline loops: CDR1 MDHEN, CDR2 SYDVKM. The V end lost 2 bases, the J end lost 4 bases, and 8 bases lay between the germline ends. CDR3 in DNA: TGTGCCAGCAGTTTAGGTCAGGTCTATGGCTACACCTTC. Protein product: CASSLGQVYGYTF.

The CDR3 DNA reads TGTGCCAGCAGCTCCGGGACTAGCCGGGCAGATACGCAGTATTTT. This encodes CASSSGTSRADTQYF. J is TRBJ2-3 and V is TRBV11-3; 9 bases map to TRBD2. Unmatched junction bases numbered 6, after V lost 4 bases and J lost 4 bases. The germline V gene has CDR1 SGHNT and CDR2 YENEEA. The CDR3 covers 15 residues.

The genes are TRBV27 and TRBJ1-2; D unresolved. With 6 bases removed from V and 2 bases from J, the gap between germline ends came to 10 bases. This CDR3 region has 13 residues. Germline CDR1 is MNHEY and CDR2 is SMNVEV (reference sequence). The CDR3, as DNA: TGTGCCAGCAGGAATGGGAGGAACTATGGCTACACCTTC. Encoded protein: CASRNGRNYGYTF.

In DNA, the CDR3 is TGCAGCGTTGTCGCGACTAGCGAAGAGACCCAGTACTTC. It encodes CSVVATSEETQYF. The J gene is TRBJ2-5, the V gene TRBV29-1; TRBD2 matches 8 bases. The CDR3 is made up of 13 amino acids. Germline V gives CDR1 SQVTM, CDR2 ANQGSEA. Unmatched junction bases numbered 4, after V lost 4 bases and J lost 3 bases. The variable domain in full, with the rest retrieved from reference TRBV29-1 and TRBJ2-5, is SAVISQKPSRDICQRGTSLTIQCQVDSQVTMMFWYRQQPGQSLTLIATANQGSEATYESGFVIDKFPISRPNLTFSTLTVSNMSPEDSSIYLCSVVATSEETQYFGPGTRLLVL.

This clone was seen only once. The V gene is TRBV29-1, the J gene TRBJ2-3; 12 bases match TRBD2. After removal of 7 bases from V and 4 bases from J, the junction contained 12 bases not matched to a gene. The CDR3 extends over 16 amino acids. Germline CDR1 reads SQVTM; CDR2 reads ANQGSEA. The CDR3 DNA reads TGCAGCGGAGACGGAACTAGCGGGGGGTGGTCAGATACGCAGTATTTT. It translates to CSGDGTSGGWSDTQYF.

The chain recombines TRBV28 with TRBJ1-4, with 9 bases aligning to TRBD1. Germline lookup yields CDR1 MDHEN and CDR2 SYDVKM. This CDR3 contains 15 residues. Trimming removed 4 bases from V and 8 bases from J; junction bases left unmatched: 8. The CDR3 sequence is CASSSAGTGSEKLFF. The CDR3 DNA reads as TGTGCCAGCAGTTCCGCCGGGACAGGGAGCGAAAAACTGTTTTTT. The full variable domain, rest sourced from reference TRBV28 and TRBJ1-4, is DVKVTQSSRYLVKRTGEKVFLECVQDMDHENMFWYRQDPGLGLRLIYFSYDVKMKEKGDIPEGYSVSREKKERFSLILESASTNQTSMYLCASSSAGTGSEKLFFGSGTQLSVL.

This chain joins TRBV2 and TRBJ1-2, with a tentative D call TRBD1 (5 bases). The V end was cut by 3 bases, the J end by 4 bases, with 21 bases between. Per germline, CDR1 SNHLY and CDR2 FYNNEI. The CDR3 runs to 17 residues. The CDR3 region is CASSDLHGVGGSYGYTF. Here the CDR3 DNA reads TGTGCCAGCAGTGATTTACATGGCGTGGGGGGATCCTATGGCTACACCTTC.